This T cell receptor (beta chain) came from a study of Ad26.COV2.S vaccination and SARS-CoV-2 variants. At the level of the study: Donor joined the COV1001 Ad26.COV2.S trial arm. Each vaccinee took Ad26.COV2.S intramuscularly, once or twice 56 days apart. Points from the study as a whole: Substantial response breadth was reportedly seen for spike-specific CD8+ and CD4+ T cells after vaccination.

As regards this clone: The antigen remains undetermined.

There are 16 residues in the CDR3. Per the germline V gene, CDR1 is SGHRS and CDR2 is YFSETQ. Trimming pared 0 bases from V and 5 bases from J, leaving 18 bases between. Treatment here: roughly 20 received Ad26.COV2.S at low or high dose, single or two shots; several received placebo; per-sample allocation not given. Following the first vaccine or placebo injection, samples were taken on day 63. Ad26 vector vaccine expressed Wuhan-strain SARS-CoV-2 spike. The assay was immunoSEQ multiplex PCR, and TCRdb's table has in-frame clones only and misses some. This table holds 430,000 or so clones, around nine tenths found once.

The chain joins TRBV5-1 to TRBJ2-7; the D is unclear. This clonotype was sampled from a person between 18 and 59 years old who received the Ad26.COV2.S COVID-19 vaccine or a placebo. The specimen was peripheral blood, collected in a trial of Ad26.COV2.S vaccine versus placebo. The CDR3 loop reads CASSLVVDAGPHEQYF. The CDR3 DNA follows: TGCGCCAGCAGCTTGGTAGTGGATGCTGGTCCCCACGAGCAGTACTTC.